This T cell receptor (beta chain) is drawn from a study of T cell responses to AZD1222 COVID-19 vaccine. Study details: Pooling covered second doses at about 4 or about 12 weeks.

General observations from the study: Mostly white British, mostly female donors; authors suggested clonal diversity may be underestimated.

Assay: immunoSEQ multiplex PCR; the TCRdb copy retains only in-frame clones and omits some. The sample has some 130,000 clones, around nine tenths seen once. In the case of this clone: Antigen: not known.

V was clipped by 4 bases and J by 2 bases, with 12 bases between them. CDR1 is LGHNA and CDR2 is YSLEER in the germline V gene. The CDR3 consists of 15 residues. The chain links TRBV4-3 to TRBJ1-5; D call uncertain. Sample: peripheral blood, taken on day 0 of AZD1222 vaccination. The source is an adult in good health. This CDR3 reads CASSPSYSGNQPQHF. In DNA, the CDR3 is TGCGCCAGCAGCCCAAGCTACAGTGGCAATCAGCCCCAGCATTTT.